This T cell receptor (beta chain) was identified in a study of blood T cell repertoires in COVID-19. For the study at large: Samples came from the United States, Italy and Spain, spanning acute and convalescent COVID-19. PBMCs, B-cell-depleted T cells, or T cells were the source of the cDNA or gDNA that made up the material.

In the source study's methods: Counts of nucleated cells, estimated from reference gene primer amplification, were obtained. The table came from immunoSEQ multiplex PCR; TCRdb's copy has only in-frame clones and leaves some out. V and J calls and clone size are as listed in that table; D and trimming were resolved from the DNA. The table records over 150,000 clones, 70% to 85% of them present only once. The clonotype originates from a woman aged 60 to 75 with acute or convalescent COVID-19. Sequenced: peripheral blood.

CDR3 DNA: TGCGCCAGCAGCTTGGCCCCAGTGGGAGGGTCGGAGACCCAGTACTTC. It encodes CASSLAPVGGSETQYF. This chain joins TRBV5-1 and TRBJ2-5; the match to TRBD2 covers 7 bases. The J segment lost 5 bases and the V segment lost 0 bases, leaving 10 bases of the junction unmatched. Germline V gives CDR1 SGHRS, CDR2 YFSETQ. This CDR3 region has 16 residues.